Listed below are T cell receptor beta chains from one sample, sequenced in a study of blood T cell repertoires in COVID-19. Measured with immunoSEQ multiplex PCR; TCRdb has only the in-frame clones, and not every one. The table includes some 100,000 clones, 70% to 90% detected once. The source material was PBMCs or T cells enriched from blood (not recorded which). Source of these receptors: a woman aged 45-65 years who had recovered from COVID-19. Each CDR3 is given with its conserved first and last residue. Fields, in order: V gene, D gene, clone size, J gene, CDR3 protein, CDR3 DNA. D genes are given only for firm matches. Clone size appears in some rows only: once, few, many, or a class for an expanded clone.

V gene: TRBV6-5; D gene: TRBD2; clone size: NA; J gene: TRBJ2-2; CDR3 protein: CASSSPGLAAGELFF; CDR3 DNA: TGTGCCAGCAGTTCCCCGGGACTAGCGGCCGGGGAGCTGTTTTTT
V gene: TRBV28; D gene: NA; clone size: NA; J gene: TRBJ1-1; CDR3 protein: CASTQGRGAFF; CDR3 DNA: TGTGCCAGCACCCAGGGGCGAGGGGCTTTCTTT
V gene: TRBV24-1; D gene: TRBD2; clone size: once; J gene: TRBJ2-3; CDR3 protein: CATSDPKAGGPTDTQYF; CDR3 DNA: TGTGCCACCAGTGATCCCAAAGCGGGGGGGCCAACAGATACGCAGTATTTT
V gene: TRBV13; D gene: TRBD2; clone size: NA; J gene: TRBJ2-2; CDR3 protein: CASSSPRGASGRAGDTGELFF; CDR3 DNA: TGTGCCAGCAGCTCCCCCCGAGGGGCTAGCGGGAGGGCCGGGGACACCGGGGAGCTGTTTTTT
V gene: TRBV24-1; D gene: NA; clone size: NA; J gene: TRBJ1-5; CDR3 protein: CAQPPRGVWPQHF; CDR3 DNA: TGTGCGCAGCCTCCCCGGGGAGTCTGGCCCCAGCATTTT
V gene: TRBV6-1; D gene: TRBD1; clone size: NA; J gene: TRBJ1-1; CDR3 protein: CASSETWAGGFNTEAFF; CDR3 DNA: TGTGCCAGCAGTGAAACATGGGCAGGGGGCTTTAATACTGAAGCTTTCTTT
V gene: TRBV5-6; D gene: NA; clone size: many; J gene: TRBJ1-2; CDR3 protein: CASSSWGVVRHGYTF; CDR3 DNA: TGTGCCAGCAGCTCATGGGGAGTGGTAAGACATGGCTACACCTTC
V gene: TRBV6-5; D gene: NA; clone size: once; J gene: TRBJ1-4; CDR3 protein: CASTRDLGEKLFF; CDR3 DNA: TGTGCCAGCACTCGGGACTTAGGAGAAAAACTGTTTTTT
V gene: TRBV5-1; D gene: NA; clone size: NA; J gene: TRBJ1-1; CDR3 protein: CASSLGPGGLNTEAFF; CDR3 DNA: TGCGCCAGCAGCTTGGGTCCCGGGGGTTTGAACACTGAAGCTTTCTTT
V gene: TRBV28; D gene: NA; clone size: NA; J gene: TRBJ2-7; CDR3 protein: CASSFRGTPYEQYF; CDR3 DNA: TGTGCCAGCAGTTTCCGGGGGACTCCCTACGAGCAGTACTTC
V gene: TRBV2; D gene: TRBD1; clone size: NA; J gene: TRBJ2-7; CDR3 protein: CASSEQGESYEQYF; CDR3 DNA: TGTGCCAGCAGTGAACAGGGGGAATCCTACGAGCAGTACTTC
V gene: TRBV6-4; D gene: TRBD1; clone size: few; J gene: TRBJ2-1; CDR3 protein: CASSEGTGGNEQFF; CDR3 DNA: TGTGCCAGCAGTGAGGGGACAGGGGGCAATGAGCAGTTCTTC
V gene: TRBV5-1; D gene: NA; clone size: NA; J gene: TRBJ2-2; CDR3 protein: CASSLGGTVYTGELFF; CDR3 DNA: TGCGCCAGCAGCTTGGGCGGGACGGTATACACCGGGGAGCTGTTTTTT
V gene: TRBV20-1; D gene: NA; clone size: NA; J gene: TRBJ2-7; CDR3 protein: CSASTVTYEQYF; CDR3 DNA: TGCAGTGCTAGTACAGTGACCTACGAGCAGTACTTC
V gene: TRBV5-1; D gene: NA; clone size: NA; J gene: TRBJ1-6; CDR3 protein: CASSSSGTAHNSPLHF; CDR3 DNA: TGCGCCAGCAGCTCATCAGGGACTGCACATAATTCACCCCTCCACTTT